Listed below are T cell receptor beta chains from one sample, sequenced in a study of CD8+CD57+ T cells in acquired aplastic anemia. TCRdb independently ran MiXCR on the reads; one entry per CDR3 protein. The sample lists roughly 130,000 distinct CDR3 sequences, about half seen once, with 2.5% to 3% in the top ten. Sequencing was performed on sorted CD4+, CD8+, or CD8+CD57+ T cells (not recorded which) from PBMCs. Receptors originate from a human donor in good health, serving as a control. Each CDR3 is given with its conserved first and last residue. The D gene is left open where the match is weak. Not all rows give a size; the values are once, few, many and, for expanded clones, a class.

TRBV24-1	TRBD2	-	TRBJ2-5	CATRTRGEETQYF	TGTGCCACCAGGACTCGGGGGGAGGAGACCCAGTACTTC
TRBV6-2/TRBV6-3	-	many	TRBJ1-5	CASSLISNQPQHF	TGTGCCAGCAGTTTAATAAGCAATCAGCCCCAGCATTTT
TRBV7-3	-	-	TRBJ1-5	CASGRYTTNNQPQHF	TGTGCCAGCGGCCGATATACGACGAACAATCAGCCCCAGCATTTT
TRBV18	-	many	TRBJ1-2	CASSPSLDRSLYGYTF	TGTGCCAGCTCACCATCCCTAGACAGATCCCTCTATGGCTACACCTTC
TRBV27	-	-	TRBJ1-1	CASSLDSNIEAFF	TGTGCCAGCAGTCTTGATTCGAACATTGAAGCTTTCTTT
TRBV5-6	-	many	TRBJ1-5	CASSLRNEEISNQPQHF	TGTGCCAGCAGCTTAAGAAATGAGGAGATTAGCAATCAGCCCCAGCATTTT
TRBV24-1	-	-	TRBJ2-1	CATTDPHNEQFF	TGTGCCACCACGGACCCTCACAATGAGCAGTTCTTC
TRBV18	TRBD2	-	TRBJ2-3	CASSPARGLAGEHTDTQYF	TGTGCCAGCTCACCAGCTCGCGGACTAGCGGGGGAGCACACAGATACGCAGTATTTT
TRBV2	TRBD2	-	TRBJ2-5	CASRGLAGGKETQYF	TGTGCCAGCAGGGGACTAGCGGGAGGTAAAGAGACCCAGTACTTC
TRBV3-1	-	-	TRBJ2-7	CASSQGLEQYF	TGTGCCAGCAGCCAAGGCCTTGAGCAGTACTTC
TRBV30	TRBD1	-	TRBJ2-7	CAWGTGGPLEQYF	TGTGCCTGGGGAACAGGGGGCCCCCTCGAGCAGTACTTC
TRBV20-1	-	-	TRBJ1-6	CSASAGGSSYNSPLHF	TGCAGTGCTAGTGCCGGGGGGAGCTCCTATAATTCACCCCTCCACTTT
TRBV2	-	-	TRBJ1-6	CPSRPWDGNSPLHF	TGTCCCAGCAGGCCATGGGACGGTAATTCACCCCTCCACTTT
TRBV11-2	-	many	TRBJ1-1	CASSTQGIFTEAFF	TGTGCCAGCAGTACTCAGGGGATATTCACTGAAGCTTTCTTT
TRBV7-2	TRBD2	many	TRBJ2-5	CASSSRTSGGLAETQYF	TGTGCCAGCAGCTCCAGGACTAGCGGGGGACTCGCGGAGACCCAGTACTTC
TRBV20-1	-	many	TRBJ2-1	CSASGQLNEQFF	TGCAGTGCTAGCGGGCAGCTAAATGAGCAGTTCTTC
TRBV29-1	-	-	TRBJ2-3	CGVDHGRLTADTRYF	TGCGGCGTTGACCACGGACGGTTAACGGCAGATACGCGGTATTTT
TRBV6-1	-	many	TRBJ2-6	CASTQQGTGANVLTF	TGTGCCAGCACCCAACAGGGTACCGGGGCCAACGTCCTGACTTTC
TRBV7-7	TRBD2	-	TRBJ2-5	CASSSGLAGGPGVETQYF	TGTGCCAGCAGTTCCGGACTAGCGGGGGGGCCGGGGGTAGAGACCCAGTACTTC
TRBV5-6	TRBD1	once	TRBJ2-1	CASSLVVTGGYNEQFF	TGTGCCAGCAGCTTGGTAGTTACAGGGGGCTACAATGAGCAGTTCTTC
TRBV4-1	TRBD2	many	TRBJ2-1	CASSQTRLRGGGDEQFF	TGCGCCAGCAGCCAAACTCGACTCCGGGGGGGTGGCGATGAGCAGTTCTTC
TRBV10-3	TRBD2	once	TRBJ2-7	CATSGTSDEQYF	TGTGCCACGTCCGGGACTAGCGACGAGCAGTACTTC
TRBV25-1	TRBD2	few	TRBJ2-7	CASSDTTSGPVYEQYF	TGTGCCAGCAGTGACACAACTAGCGGGCCGGTATACGAGCAGTACTTC
TRBV7-2	-	many	TRBJ1-5	CASSLENQPQHF	TGTGCCAGCAGCTTAGAGAATCAGCCCCAGCATTTT
TRBV3-1	TRBD1	many	TRBJ1-2	CASSLNGQGSYGYTF	TGTGCCAGCAGCCTTAATGGACAGGGGTCCTATGGCTACACCTTC
TRBV29-1	TRBD1	-	TRBJ1-3	CSVGQGTGNTIYF	TGCAGCGTTGGACAGGGGACTGGAAACACCATATATTTT
TRBV7-9	-	many	TRBJ2-5	CASSPEVETQYF	TGTGCCAGCAGCCCGGAGGTAGAGACCCAGTACTTC
TRBV19	-	many	TRBJ1-2	CASREVGDAGPRYGYTF	TGTGCCAGTCGAGAGGTTGGGGACGCAGGCCCTAGGTATGGCTACACCTTC